This TCR beta chain was obtained from a study of identical twins. Study outcomes and limitations: Twins shared out-of-frame alpha sequences with excess low generation probability.

This clonotype turned up a few times. The antigen is undetermined. The germline V gene encodes CDR1 MGHRA and CDR2 YSYEKL. Trimming took 1 base from V and 7 from J; bases not matched to a gene: 16. CDR3 length: 19 residues. TCRdb analysed the 5' RACE reads with MiXCR anew, one entry per CDR3 protein. This table has 450,000 to 650,000 distinct CDR3 sequences, over 12% appearing once. The sample was also linked to a second study, of yellow fever vaccine responses in identical twins.

This clonotype was sampled from a woman younger than 35 in good health. Sequences were obtained from CD4+ T cells sorted from blood. The chain combines TRBV4-1 with TRBJ2-1; 10 bases match TRBD2. CDR3: CASSQGASGSPRILNEQFF. CDR3 DNA: TGCGCCAGCAGCCAAGGGGCTAGCGGGAGTCCCCGAATCTTGAATGAGCAGTTCTTC.